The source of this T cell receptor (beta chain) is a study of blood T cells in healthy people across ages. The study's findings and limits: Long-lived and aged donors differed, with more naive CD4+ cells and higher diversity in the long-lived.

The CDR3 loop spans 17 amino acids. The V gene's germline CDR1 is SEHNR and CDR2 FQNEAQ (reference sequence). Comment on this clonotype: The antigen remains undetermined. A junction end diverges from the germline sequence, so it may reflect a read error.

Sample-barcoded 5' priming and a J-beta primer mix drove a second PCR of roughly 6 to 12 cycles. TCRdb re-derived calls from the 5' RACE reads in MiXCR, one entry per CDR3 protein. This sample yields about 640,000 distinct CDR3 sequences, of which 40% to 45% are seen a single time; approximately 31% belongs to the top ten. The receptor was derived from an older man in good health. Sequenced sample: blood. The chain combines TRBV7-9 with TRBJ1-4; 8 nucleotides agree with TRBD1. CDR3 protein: CASSPGGQGSTNEKLFF. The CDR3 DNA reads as TGTGCCAGCAGCCCGGGTGGACAGGGTTCAACTAACGAAAAACTGTTTTTT.